These 21 T cell receptor beta chains share one sample of origin, sequenced in a study of CD8+ T cells in alopecia areata. cDNA prepared by RNA extraction and subsequent reverse transcription served as the template for sequencing. Here immunoSEQ multiplex PCR was the method, and the copy in TCRdb shows in-frame clones only, minus some. This table has about 110,000 clones, around 59% appearing once. Sequences were obtained from CD8+ T cells sorted from blood. These receptors came from a human donor in good health.

This sequence joins TRBV14 and TRBJ2-3; no reliable D call. Germline CDR1 reads SGHDN; CDR2 reads FVKESK. V dropped 4 bases and J dropped 4 bases, with 9 bases sitting between them. The CDR3 sequence is 13 residues long. CDR3 sequence reads: CASSLSFADTQYF. The DNA for the CDR3 is TGTGCCAGCAGCCTTAGTTTCGCAGATACGCAGTATTTT.

The chain employs TRBV13 and TRBJ2-7, with 8 bases matching TRBD2. From germline, CDR1 is PRHDT and CDR2 FYEKMQ (reference sequence). The CDR3 sequence is 15 residues long. The junction had 8 bases not matched to a gene; V was cut back by 5 bases and J by 2 bases. The DNA for the CDR3 is TGTGCCAGCAGCACCAATAGCGGGGAGGCCTACGAGCAGTACTTC. It yields the protein CASSTNSGEAYEQYF. Together with reference TRBV13 and TRBJ2-7, the CDR3 gives the full variable domain: AAGVIQSPRHLIKEKRETATLKCYPIPRHDTVYWYQQGPGQDPQFLISFYEKMQSDKGSIPDRFSAQQFSDYHSELNMSSLELGDSALYFCASSTNSGEAYEQYFGPGTRLTVT.

This chain joins TRBV6-5 and TRBJ1-1; D ambiguous. Germline V CDR1 and CDR2: MNHEY, SVGAGI. The germline V and J ends were trimmed by 2 bases and 1 base, with 11 bases remaining between them. The CDR3 loop spans 15 amino acids. The CDR3 sequence is CASSYGVIRNTEAFF. The CDR3 DNA is TGTGCCAGCAGTTACGGAGTGATCAGGAACACTGAAGCTTTCTTT.

CDR3 DNA sequence: TGTGCCAGCGCTACCGGGACTACGCACACCGGGGAGCTGTTTTTT. It is translated as CASATGTTHTGELFF. The chain joins TRBV19 to TRBJ2-2, with 7 bases aligning to TRBD2. The J segment lost 3 bases and the V segment lost 9 bases, leaving 10 bases of the junction unmatched. Germline lookup yields CDR1 LNHDA and CDR2 SQIVND (reference sequence). CDR3 size: 15 residues.

This chain connects TRBV6-1 to TRBJ2-7, with 8 bases lining up with TRBD2. The V segment lost 6 bases and the J segment 3 bases; nucleotides outside the gene matches: 10. The germline CDR1 and CDR2 sequences are MNHNS and SASEGT. The CDR3 consists of 15 residues. CDR3 nucleotide sequence: TGTGCCAGCAGCCGGGAGGGGACTTACTACTACGAGCAGTACTTC. Translated, it gives CASSREGTYYYEQYF.

V and J are TRBV20-1 and TRBJ1-1; D is perhaps TRBD1 (5 bases). CDR1 DFQATT and CDR2 SNEGSKA come from the germline V gene (reference sequence). CDR3 length: 11 amino acids. V lost 6 bases, J lost 6 bases, and 11 bases lay in between. The CDR3 DNA reads TGCAGTGCGGGGGAGGACGCTGAAGCTTTCTTT. Protein product: CSAGEDAEAFF.

The chain has TRBV9 and TRBJ2-7; D is unresolved. The germline gives CDR1 SGDLS, CDR2 YYNGEE. With 0 bases removed from V and 2 bases from J, the gap between germline ends came to 9 bases. This CDR3 is built from 14 residues. The CDR3 nucleotides read TGTGCCAGCAGCGTAGGAGGTACCCCCTACGAGCAGTACTTC. Its protein is CASSVGGTPYEQYF.

The V gene is TRBV13, the J gene TRBJ2-3; D gene ambiguous. The CDR3 runs 15 residues. The V end lost 4 bases, the J end lost 3 bases, and 14 bases lay between the germline ends. CDR1 is PRHDT and CDR2 is FYEKMQ in the germline V gene (reference sequence). The CDR3, as DNA: TGTGCCAGCAGCTCGGCCCTGGTGGCTACAGATACGCAGTATTTT. Amino acids: CASSSALVATDTQYF.

This clone was detected a few times. This chain links TRBV28 with TRBJ2-2; tentative D call: TRBD2 (5 bases). The V and J ends lost 3 bases and 6 bases respectively, with 11 bases between them. The CDR3 is 14 residues long. Germline CDR1 reads MDHEN; CDR2 reads SYDVKM. The CDR3 region is CASSLKSGSGELFF. As DNA, the CDR3 is TGTGCCAGCAGTTTGAAATCGGGGTCCGGGGAGCTGTTTTTT. Drawing the rest from reference TRBV28 and TRBJ2-2, the complete variable domain is DVKVTQSSRYLVKRTGEKVFLECVQDMDHENMFWYRQDPGLGLRLIYFSYDVKMKEKGDIPEGYSVSREKKERFSLILESASTNQTSMYLCASSLKSGSGELFFGEGSRLTVL.

The chain is built from TRBV5-6 and TRBJ2-1; D uncertain. V was pared by 2 bases and J by 7 bases, with 7 bases between. The CDR3 is 12 amino acids. The germline V gene has CDR1 SGHDT and CDR2 YYEEEE. CDR3 loop: CASSFWGNEQFF. The CDR3 nucleotides are TGTGCCAGCAGCTTTTGGGGAAATGAGCAGTTCTTC.

The J gene is TRBJ2-1, the V gene TRBV15; D remains ambiguous. From germline, CDR1 is LNHNV and CDR2 YYDKDF (reference sequence). The ends were cut back, 3 bases at V and 8 bases at J, with 11 bases in the middle. The CDR3 consists of 13 residues. Here the CDR3 reads CATSSNIQDEQFF. The CDR3 coding sequence is TGTGCCACCAGCAGCAATATTCAGGATGAGCAGTTCTTC.

This clone has just a few counts. J is TRBJ2-5 and V is TRBV29-1, with 11 positions matching TRBD2. The trim removed 2 bases at V and 5 bases at J, leaving 10 bases unmatched. CDR1 is SQVTM and CDR2 is ANQGSEA in the germline V gene. The CDR3 runs 16 residues. This CDR3 is CSVESGSGGARETQYF. The CDR3, as DNA: TGCAGCGTTGAATCGGGTAGCGGGGGGGCCAGGGAGACCCAGTACTTC.

V is TRBV30 and J is TRBJ1-1; TRBD1 agrees at 7 bases. This CDR3 spans 11 amino acids. Per germline, CDR1 GTSNPN and CDR2 SVGIG (reference sequence). V was pared by 3 bases and J by 9 bases, with 4 bases of the junction left unmatched. CDR3 amino acids: CAWREGAKAFF. The CDR3, as DNA: TGTGCCTGGAGGGAGGGGGCGAAAGCTTTCTTT.

This clone has only a few counts. This rearrangement joins TRBV19 to TRBJ2-2; no reliable D call. This CDR3 is 17 amino acids long. The V end lost 1 base, the J end lost 4 bases, and 16 bases lay between the germline ends. Germline loops: CDR1 LNHDA, CDR2 SQIVND (reference sequence). CDR3 loop: CASSIGVNARITGELFF. The CDR3 coding sequence is TGTGCCAGTAGTATAGGAGTGAATGCACGGATCACCGGGGAGCTGTTTTTT.

The rearrangement links TRBV29-1 to TRBJ2-3, with 12 bases lining up with TRBD2. The CDR3 loop spans 15 amino acids. Germline CDR1 is SQVTM and CDR2 is ANQGSEA. J was trimmed by 2 bases and V by 6 bases; bases with no gene match: 6. DNA for the CDR3: TGCAGCGTACCCGGACTAGCGGGGTTCACAGATACGCAGTATTTT. It yields the protein CSVPGLAGFTDTQYF.

The V and J genes are TRBV9 and TRBJ1-2, with 8 bases identical to TRBD1. V lost 4 bases and J lost 5; bases outside the gene matches: 10. Germline V gene data show CDR1 as SGDLS and CDR2 as YYNGEE. This CDR3 is built from 15 residues. CDR3 protein: CASSPGGTGPYGYTF. For the CDR3, the DNA is TGTGCCAGCAGCCCAGGAGGGACAGGCCCATATGGCTACACCTTC.

The rearrangement links TRBV4-1 to TRBJ2-2, with 8 bases that match TRBD1. J lost 6 bases, V lost 6 bases, and 12 bases had no gene match. Germline assignment: CDR1 MGHRA and CDR2 YSYEKL. The CDR3 runs 16 residues. The CDR3 protein is CASSGQGARGPGELFF. The DNA of the CDR3 is TGCGCCAGCAGTGGGCAGGGGGCGAGGGGCCCCGGGGAGCTGTTTTTT.

V gene TRBV19 combines with J gene TRBJ1-2, with D possibly TRBD1 on 6 matching bases. CDR3 length equals 12 residues. Per the germline V gene, CDR1 is LNHDA and CDR2 is SQIVND (reference sequence). V was cut by 10 bases and J by 4 bases, with 13 bases left in between. The CDR3 loop is CATLDRTYGYTF. The CDR3 region has the DNA TGTGCCACCCTAGACAGGACCTATGGCTACACCTTC.

CDR3: CASSPRGSSYEQYF. CDR3 nucleotides: TGTGCCAGCAGCCCCCGGGGGAGCTCCTACGAGCAGTACTTC. The gene calls are TRBV7-2 and TRBJ2-7, with D possibly TRBD2 on 6 matching bases. V gave up 5 bases and J gave up 0 bases, with 11 bases separating them. The CDR3 totals 14 residues. CDR1 SGHTA and CDR2 FQGNSA come from the germline V gene.

The chain combines TRBV5-1 with TRBJ1-3; a possible D gene is TRBD1 (5 bases). Germline values: CDR1 SGHRS, CDR2 YFSETQ. This CDR3 is 16 amino acids long. Trimming stripped 2 bases from V and 0 bases from J, with 12 bases between. The CDR3 loop reads CASSFSRVSSGNTIYF. The CDR3 DNA follows: TGCGCCAGCAGCTTCAGCAGGGTGAGCTCTGGAAACACCATATATTTT.

This clone was seen more than once but under ten times. The V call is TRBV29-1, the J call TRBJ1-1; D perhaps matches TRBD1 (5 bases). Germline V lookup: CDR1 SQVTM, CDR2 ANQGSEA. V dropped 4 bases and J dropped 1 base, with 16 bases sitting between them. The CDR3 covers 15 residues. The CDR3: CSVVTGYLGNTEAFF. The CDR3 DNA is TGCAGCGTTGTAACAGGATATTTAGGGAACACTGAAGCTTTCTTT. Supplemented by reference TRBV29-1 and TRBJ1-1, the full variable domain reads SAVISQKPSRDICQRGTSLTIQCQVDSQVTMMFWYRQQPGQSLTLIATANQGSEATYESGFVIDKFPISRPNLTFSTLTVSNMSPEDSSIYLCSVVTGYLGNTEAFFGQGTRLTVV.